This T cell receptor (beta chain) is drawn from a study of T cells after posttransplantation cyclophosphamide. Assay used: immunoSEQ multiplex PCR; TCRdb lists only in-frame clones, some missing. The sample was found to contain over 10,000 clones, and every one recurs. This clone has a count of ten or more. Its antigen is as yet unknown. Notes on the study in general: TRB clonality was highly associated with recipient CMV seropositivity and reactivation. Later post-transplant blood repertoires were often dominated by donor CD8+ memory clones. Blood and skin or GI T cell repertoires showed limited TRB overlap.

Treatment was busulfan-fludarabine conditioning, a marrow graft, and cyclophosphamide on days +3 and +4. Germline CDR1 is MNHNS and CDR2 is SASEGT. The V and J ends lost 4 bases and 3 bases, in that order; junction bases with no gene match: 3. The CDR3 is 15 amino acids. The rearrangement joins TRBV6-1 to TRBJ2-1; 10 bases are a match to TRBD2. The sequence came from a female patient aged 40-49 years who received an allogeneic stem cell transplant from a related donor, was CMV-positive, and had acute GVHD only. Some T cells could come from the graft donor. Specimen: PBMCs, collected after allogeneic stem cell transplant with posttransplant cyclophosphamide. CDR3 in DNA: TGTGCCAGCAGTGCCATAGCGGGGGGCTACAATGAGCAGTTCTTC. Amino acid sequence: CASSAIAGGYNEQFF.